A single T cell receptor beta chain is shown here with its context. Its antigen is not known. Clones were read by immunoSEQ multiplex PCR, and TCRdb kept only the in-frame ones, dropping some. The table lists tens of thousands of clones, under 80% of them singletons. This entry belongs to a study of radiotherapy plus CTLA-4 blockade in lung cancer. Overall study: Objective responses arose in about 18% of patients, and over 25% experienced disease control.

Study results and limitations: Tumor-origin TCR clones grew in blood after radiotherapy plus ipilimumab. Best predicting response, reportedly, were early blood T cell clone dynamics, with interferon-beta.

Germline CDR1 reads MDHEN; CDR2 reads SYDVKM. The CDR3 runs 18 residues. V shed 0 bases and J shed 2 bases, with 19 bases lying between them. This sequence originates from a human donor with non-small cell lung cancer who had a partial response to radiotherapy plus ipilimumab. Some clones in this sample may be carry-over from other donors' samples. The sample consisted of peripheral blood, taken from a patient treated with radiotherapy plus ipilimumab. J is TRBJ1-1 and V is TRBV28; a weak D match, TRBD1 (5 bases). The CDR3 spells CASSLWSLGAGSNTEAFF. The CDR3 DNA reads TGTGCCAGCAGTTTATGGTCTCTTGGGGCAGGGTCAAACACTGAAGCTTTCTTT. Drawing the rest from reference TRBV28 and TRBJ1-1, the complete variable domain is DVKVTQSSRYLVKRTGEKVFLECVQDMDHENMFWYRQDPGLGLRLIYFSYDVKMKEKGDIPEGYSVSREKKERFSLILESASTNQTSMYLCASSLWSLGAGSNTEAFFGQGTRLTVV.